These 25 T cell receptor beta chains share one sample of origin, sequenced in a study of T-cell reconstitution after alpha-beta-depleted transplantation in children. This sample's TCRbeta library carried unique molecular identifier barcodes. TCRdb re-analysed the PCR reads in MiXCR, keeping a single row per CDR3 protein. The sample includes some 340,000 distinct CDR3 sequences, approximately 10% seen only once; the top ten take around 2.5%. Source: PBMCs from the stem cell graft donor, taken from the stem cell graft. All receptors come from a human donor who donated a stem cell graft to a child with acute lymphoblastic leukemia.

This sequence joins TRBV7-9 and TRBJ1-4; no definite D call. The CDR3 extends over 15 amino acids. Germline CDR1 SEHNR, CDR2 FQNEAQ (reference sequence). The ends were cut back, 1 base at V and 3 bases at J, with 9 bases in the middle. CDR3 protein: CASSLGSSSNEKLFF. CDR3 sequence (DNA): TGTGCCAGCAGCTTAGGGTCTTCCTCTAATGAAAAACTGTTTTTT.

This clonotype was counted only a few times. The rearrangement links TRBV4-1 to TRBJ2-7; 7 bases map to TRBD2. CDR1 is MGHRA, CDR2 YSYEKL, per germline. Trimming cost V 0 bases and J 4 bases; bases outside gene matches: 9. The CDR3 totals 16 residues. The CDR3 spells CASSQEWSGIQYEQYF. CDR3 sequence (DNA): TGCGCCAGCAGCCAAGAGTGGAGCGGGATACAATACGAGCAGTACTTC.

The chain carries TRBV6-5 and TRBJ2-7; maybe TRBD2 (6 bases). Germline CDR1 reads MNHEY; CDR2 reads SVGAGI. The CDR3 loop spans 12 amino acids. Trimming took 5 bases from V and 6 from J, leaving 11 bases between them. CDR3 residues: CASSHNGGEQYF. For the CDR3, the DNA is TGTGCCAGCAGTCACAACGGGGGCGAGCAGTACTTC.

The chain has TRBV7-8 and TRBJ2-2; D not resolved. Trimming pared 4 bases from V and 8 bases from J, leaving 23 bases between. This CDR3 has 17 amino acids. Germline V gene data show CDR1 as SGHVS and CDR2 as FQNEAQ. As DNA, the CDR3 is TGTGCCAGCAGCTCTAAACAATACGTCTTCAACCGGGGGGAGCTGTTTTTT. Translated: CASSSKQYVFNRGELFF.

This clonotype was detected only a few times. Written as DNA, the CDR3 is TGTGCCAGCTCACCAACGGAGACAGATACGCAGTATTTT. Residues: CASSPTETDTQYF. This sequence joins TRBV18 and TRBJ2-3; no reliable D call. CDR1 is KGHSH, CDR2 LQKENI, per germline. V was clipped by 2 bases and J by 3 bases, with 6 bases between them. This CDR3 spans 13 amino acids.

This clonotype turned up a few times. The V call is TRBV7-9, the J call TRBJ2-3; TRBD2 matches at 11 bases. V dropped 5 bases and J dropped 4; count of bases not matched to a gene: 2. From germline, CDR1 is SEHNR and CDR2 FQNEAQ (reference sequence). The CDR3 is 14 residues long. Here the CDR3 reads CASSRLAGPDTQYF. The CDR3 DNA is TGTGCCAGCAGCAGACTAGCGGGACCAGATACGCAGTATTTT.

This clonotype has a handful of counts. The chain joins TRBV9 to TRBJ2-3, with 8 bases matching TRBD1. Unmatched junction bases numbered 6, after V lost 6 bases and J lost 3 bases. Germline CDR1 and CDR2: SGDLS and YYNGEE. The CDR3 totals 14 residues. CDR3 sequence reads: CASNLQGDTDTQYF. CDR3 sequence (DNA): TGTGCCAGCAACCTACAGGGGGATACAGATACGCAGTATTTT.

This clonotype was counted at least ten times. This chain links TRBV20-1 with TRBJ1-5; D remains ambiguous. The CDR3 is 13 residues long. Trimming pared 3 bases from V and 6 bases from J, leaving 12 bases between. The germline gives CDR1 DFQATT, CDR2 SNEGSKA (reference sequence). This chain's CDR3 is CSASLVASQPQHF. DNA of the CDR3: TGCAGTGCTAGTTTGGTGGCCTCTCAGCCCCAGCATTTT.

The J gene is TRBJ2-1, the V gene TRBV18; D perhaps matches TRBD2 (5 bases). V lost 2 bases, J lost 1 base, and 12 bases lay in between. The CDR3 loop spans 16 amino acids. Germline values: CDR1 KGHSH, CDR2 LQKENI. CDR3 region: CASSPEEGGSYNEQFF. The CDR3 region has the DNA TGTGCCAGCTCACCAGAGGAAGGAGGATCCTACAATGAGCAGTTCTTC.

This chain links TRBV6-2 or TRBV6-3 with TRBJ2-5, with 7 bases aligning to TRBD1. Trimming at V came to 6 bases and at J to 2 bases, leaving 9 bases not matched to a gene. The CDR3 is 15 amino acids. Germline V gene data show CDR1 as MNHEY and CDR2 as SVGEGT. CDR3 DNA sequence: TGTGCCAGCAGGCCTAGGGACAGTCTTCAAGAGACCCAGTACTTC. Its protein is CASRPRDSLQETQYF.

CDR3 sequence reads: CASRLAGSYEQYF. In DNA, the CDR3 is TGTGCCAGCAGACTAGCGGGATCCTACGAGCAGTACTTC. This chain uses TRBV27 with TRBJ2-7, with TRBD2 identical over 10 bases. Germline CDR1 and CDR2: MNHEY and SMNVEV (reference sequence). This CDR3 has 13 residues. The ends lost 6 bases at V and 1 base at J; junction bases unmatched: 0.

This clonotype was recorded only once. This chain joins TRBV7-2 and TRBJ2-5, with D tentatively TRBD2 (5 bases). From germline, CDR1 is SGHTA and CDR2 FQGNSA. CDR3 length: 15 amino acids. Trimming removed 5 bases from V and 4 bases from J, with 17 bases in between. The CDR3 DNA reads TGTGCCAGCAGCCCTTCGAGCTCCGCGGGAGAGACCCAGTACTTC. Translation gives CASSPSSSAGETQYF.

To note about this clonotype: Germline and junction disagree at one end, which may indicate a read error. CDR3 protein: CGSSHLTNVHEQYF. The CDR3 DNA follows: TGTGGCAGCAGCCACCTGACAAACGTCCACGAGCAGTACTTC. V is TRBV7-9 and J is TRBJ2-7; no definite D call. This CDR3 has 14 amino acids. Germline V gene lookup returns CDR1 SEHNR and CDR2 FQNEAQ (reference sequence).

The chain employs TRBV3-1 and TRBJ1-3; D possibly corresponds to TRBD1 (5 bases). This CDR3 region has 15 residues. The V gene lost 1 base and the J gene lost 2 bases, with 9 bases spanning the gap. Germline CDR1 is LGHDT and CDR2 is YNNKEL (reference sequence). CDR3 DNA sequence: TGTGCCAGCAGCCAAGTGCAGGGCCCTGGAAACACCATATATTTT. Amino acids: CASSQVQGPGNTIYF.

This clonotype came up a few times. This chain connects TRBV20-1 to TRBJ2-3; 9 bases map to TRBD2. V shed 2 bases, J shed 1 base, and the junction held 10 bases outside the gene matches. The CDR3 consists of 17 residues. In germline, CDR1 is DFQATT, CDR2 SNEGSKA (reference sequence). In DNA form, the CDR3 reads TGCAGTGCTAGAAAGATAAGGCTAGCGGGACGCACAGATACGCAGTATTTT. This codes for CSARKIRLAGRTDTQYF.

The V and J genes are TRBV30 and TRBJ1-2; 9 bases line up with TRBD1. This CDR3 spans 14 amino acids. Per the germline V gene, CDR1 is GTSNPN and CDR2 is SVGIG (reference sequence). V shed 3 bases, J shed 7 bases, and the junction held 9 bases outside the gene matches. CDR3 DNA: TGTGCCTGGAGGGGGGACAGGGAGTTTGCTGGCTACACCTTC. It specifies CAWRGDREFAGYTF.

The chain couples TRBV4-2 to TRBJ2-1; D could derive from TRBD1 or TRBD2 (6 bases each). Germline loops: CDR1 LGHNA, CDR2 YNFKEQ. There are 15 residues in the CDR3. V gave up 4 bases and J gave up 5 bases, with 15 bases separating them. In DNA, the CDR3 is TGTGCCAGCAGCCCTTGGGTAGGGGGGAACAATGAGCAGTTCTTC. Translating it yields CASSPWVGGNNEQFF.

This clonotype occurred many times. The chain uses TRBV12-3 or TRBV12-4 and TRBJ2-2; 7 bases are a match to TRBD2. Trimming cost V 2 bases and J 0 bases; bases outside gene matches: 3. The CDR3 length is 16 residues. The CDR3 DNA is TGTGCCAGCAGTTTACGGCTAGCGGCGAACACCGGGGAGCTGTTTTTT. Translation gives CASSLRLAANTGELFF.

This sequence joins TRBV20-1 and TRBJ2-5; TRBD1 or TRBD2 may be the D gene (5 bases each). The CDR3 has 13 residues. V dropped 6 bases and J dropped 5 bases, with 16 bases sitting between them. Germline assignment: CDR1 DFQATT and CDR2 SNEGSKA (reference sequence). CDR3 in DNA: TGCAGTGCGGGGACCTCACAAGCCGAGACCCAGTACTTC. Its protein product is CSAGTSQAETQYF.

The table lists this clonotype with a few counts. Written as DNA, the CDR3 is TGTGCCAGCAGCCAATTTAGCGGGGCGAACACCGGGGAGCTGTTTTTT. This encodes CASSQFSGANTGELFF. The rearrangement links TRBV7-3 to TRBJ2-2; 8 positions agree with TRBD2. CDR3 length equals 16 residues. V lost 5 bases and J lost 0; bases outside the gene matches: 5. Per germline, CDR1 SGHTA and CDR2 FQGTGA.

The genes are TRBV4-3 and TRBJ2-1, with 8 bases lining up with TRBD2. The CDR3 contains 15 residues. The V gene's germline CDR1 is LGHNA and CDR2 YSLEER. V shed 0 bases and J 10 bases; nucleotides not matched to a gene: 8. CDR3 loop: CASSQDIAGLQEQFF. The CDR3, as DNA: TGCGCCAGCAGCCAAGATATAGCGGGACTACAAGAGCAGTTCTTC.

The CDR3 bases are TGTGCCAGCAGTGAGTGGGACTACCAAGAGACCCAGTACTTC. It specifies CASSEWDYQETQYF. The gene calls are TRBV25-1 and TRBJ2-5, with D possibly matching TRBD2 (6 bases). From germline, CDR1 is MGHDK and CDR2 SYGVNS. Deletions cut 3 bases from V and 0 bases from J, with 8 bases between. The CDR3 runs to 14 residues.

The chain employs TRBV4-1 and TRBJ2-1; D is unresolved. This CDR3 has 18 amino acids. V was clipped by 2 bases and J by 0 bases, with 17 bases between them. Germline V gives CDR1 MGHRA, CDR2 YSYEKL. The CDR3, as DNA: TGCGCCAGCAGCCAACCTCTCCCCCAGGCCAGCTCCTACAATGAGCAGTTCTTC. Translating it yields CASSQPLPQASSYNEQFF.

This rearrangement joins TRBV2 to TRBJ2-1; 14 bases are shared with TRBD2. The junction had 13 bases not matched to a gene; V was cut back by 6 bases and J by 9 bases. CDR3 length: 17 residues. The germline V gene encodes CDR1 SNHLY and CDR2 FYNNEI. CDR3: CASRSPPGLAGVSEQFF. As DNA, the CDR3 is TGTGCCAGCAGATCTCCGCCGGGACTAGCGGGAGTCAGTGAGCAGTTCTTC.

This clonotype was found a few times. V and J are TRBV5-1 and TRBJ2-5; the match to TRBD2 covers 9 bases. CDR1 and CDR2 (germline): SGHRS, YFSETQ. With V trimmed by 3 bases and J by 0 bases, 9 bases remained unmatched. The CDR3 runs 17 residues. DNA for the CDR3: TGCGCCAGCAGCTCGGGACTAGCACTGAGATACCAAGAGACCCAGTACTTC. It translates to CASSSGLALRYQETQYF.